This T cell receptor (beta chain) was recovered during a study of cytomegalovirus exposure and HLA in healthy donors. PCR amplification relied on 60 Vbeta primers (plus 13 Jbeta primers). Clones were sequenced by immunoSEQ multiplex PCR, and TCRdb holds only the in-frame ones, with some missing. The sample shows some 110,000 clones, around 65% of them seen only once. Trimming cost V 5 bases and J 3 bases; bases outside gene matches: 6. The CDR3 loop spans 15 amino acids. The germline V gene encodes CDR1 MNHEY and CDR2 SMNVEV (reference sequence). The V and J genes are TRBV27 and TRBJ1-1; 10 bases are shared with TRBD1. The sequencing input was PBMCs. The clonotype comes from a young man in good health and CMV-seronegative. CDR3 residues: CASSLTGGAYTEAFF. Written as DNA, the CDR3 is TGTGCCAGCAGTCTGACAGGGGGCGCTTACACTGAAGCTTTCTTT.